These T cell receptor beta chains were read from a single sample in a study of post-analysis software for immune sequencing data. From the PCR reads, TCRdb called clonotypes with MiXCR, one entry per CDR3 protein. The sample has about 760,000 distinct CDR3 sequences; around 27% are singletons. Sequencing was performed on blood. All receptors come from a girl between 5 and 17 years old with multiple sclerosis. CDR3s include the opening cysteine and the closing phenylalanine or tryptophan. A D gene is named only where the DNA matches it firmly. Not every row has a clone size; where given, it reads once, few, many or a size class.

TRBJ2-1 | TRBV29-1 | TRBD2 | . | TGCAGCGTGGTGACTAGCGGGGGAGGTGAGCAGTTCTTC | CSVVTSGGGEQFF
TRBJ1-5 | TRBV12-3/TRBV12-4 | TRBD1 | . | TGTGCCAGCAGTTTCTGGGGACAGGAGATTCAGCCCCAGCATTTT | CASSFWGQEIQPQHF
TRBJ2-3 | TRBV20-1 | TRBD2 | . | TGCAGTGCCCCGACTAGCGGGGTTAGCACAGATACGCAGTATTTT | CSAPTSGVSTDTQYF
TRBJ2-3 | TRBV20-1 | TRBD1 | few | TGCAGTGCTGGCCCCGGGACAGATTATATTGCGCAGTATTTT | CSAGPGTDYIAQYF
TRBJ2-3 | TRBV29-1 | TRBD1 | few | TGCAGCTCCTCTGACAGGGTCCCAGATACGCAGTATTTT | CSSSDRVPDTQYF
TRBJ2-3 | TRBV5-1 | TRBD2 | few | TGCGCCAGCAGCTTGCAACTAGCGGGGGTAGCCACAGATACGCAGTATTTT | CASSLQLAGVATDTQYF
TRBJ2-7 | TRBV28 | . | . | TGTGCCAGCAGTTTCCAGGGTCGGGCCCAGTACTTC | CASSFQGRAQYF
TRBJ2-5 | TRBV28 | . | . | TGTGCCAGCACCTCCCCAGGGAAAGAGACCCAGTACTTC | CASTSPGKETQYF
TRBJ2-3 | TRBV24-1 | . | . | TGTGCCACCAGTGAGTCCGCGGGGACAGATACGCAGTATTTT | CATSESAGTDTQYF
TRBJ1-2 | TRBV5-5 | TRBD1 | . | TGTGTCAGCAGCCCATGGGACAGCAACTATGGCTACACCTTC | CVSSPWDSNYGYTF
TRBJ2-7 | TRBV24-1 | . | once | TGTGCCACCAGTGACCCCCGGCTGGGAGGCGAGCAGTACTTC | CATSDPRLGGEQYF
TRBJ1-1 | TRBV12-3/TRBV12-4 | . | few | TGTGCCAGCGGGGCCGGGGGGCGGACAGAAGCTTTCTTT | CASGAGGRTEAFF
TRBJ1-5 | TRBV28 | . | . | TGTGCCGCTGTCGCCGTTGGGGATAATCAGCCCCAGCATTTT | CAAVAVGDNQPQHF
TRBJ1-5 | TRBV7-2 | . | few | TGTGCCAGCAGCTTACGGGGTTATAGCAATCAGCCCCAGCATTTT | CASSLRGYSNQPQHF
TRBJ2-1 | TRBV7-2 | TRBD2 | . | TGTGCCAGCAGCTTTTACGGGAGGGCCGCGTCGGATGAGCAGTTCTTC | CASSFYGRAASDEQFF
TRBJ1-1 | TRBV7-9 | . | . | TGTGCCAGCAGCTCGGGGGGGGTGGAGAACACTGAAGCTTTCTTT | CASSSGGVENTEAFF
TRBJ1-2 | TRBV20-1 | TRBD1 | . | TGCAGTGCTAGAGAACCGGGACAGGGGCCTGGCTACACCTTC | CSAREPGQGPGYTF
TRBJ1-1 | TRBV5-6 | TRBD1 | . | TGTGCCAGCAGCTCGGACAGGAGGGAGCCATACACTGAAGCTTTCTTT | CASSSDRREPYTEAFF
TRBJ2-7 | TRBV7-9 | TRBD1 | . | TGTGCCAGCAGTCAGGGACAGGGGGCCCTCGAGCAGTACTTC | CASSQGQGALEQYF
TRBJ1-2 | TRBV3-1 | . | few | TGTGCCAGCAGCCAAGAGGGGGTAGGGCTCCGGATGAACTATGGCTACACCTTC | CASSQEGVGLRMNYGYTF
TRBJ1-5 | TRBV20-1 | . | . | TGCAGTGCCTCCCCCTCCGGGGATCAGCCCCAGCATTTT | CSASPSGDQPQHF
TRBJ2-7 | TRBV6-5 | . | many | TGTGCCAGCAGCCTGGGGGGGGCAAGGGAGCAGTACTTC | CASSLGGAREQYF
TRBJ2-5 | TRBV10-3 | . | few | TGTGCCATCAGGGAGGGAAACCAAGAGACCCAGTACTTC | CAIREGNQETQYF
TRBJ2-3 | TRBV2 | . | few | TGTGCCAGCAGGAGAGGGACCATGAGGAACACAGATACGCAGTATTTT | CASRRGTMRNTDTQYF
TRBJ2-7 | TRBV7-8 | . | few | TGTGCCAGCAGCTTAGCTGCGTTGCGGGGGCTGGATTACGAGCAGTACTTC | CASSLAALRGLDYEQYF
TRBJ2-6 | TRBV28 | . | . | TGTGCCAGCAGTTTAGAGGGTTCTCTCTCTGGGGCCAACGTCCTGACTTTC | CASSLEGSLSGANVLTF